This is a list of T cell receptor delta chains from one sample in a study of gamma-delta T cells after stem cell transplantation. TCRdb applied CATT to the RT-PCR reads for clone calling. The sample includes under 2,000 delta-chain clones, 15% to 20% of them seen just once. The sample comprised gamma-delta T cells. The receptors derive from a human donor. It is not recorded whose cells these are; they may come from a transplant donor. CDR3s include the opening cysteine and the closing phenylalanine or tryptophan. D genes are given only for firm matches. Sizes are listed as how often the clone was seen (once, few, many) or a class if it is expanded.

V	J	D	size	CDR3	DNA
TRDV2	TRDJ1	TRDD3	medium-sized	CARDTVGVGGYAIDKLIF	TGTGCCCGTGACACCGTAGGCGTTGGGGGATACGCGATTGATAAACTCATCTTT